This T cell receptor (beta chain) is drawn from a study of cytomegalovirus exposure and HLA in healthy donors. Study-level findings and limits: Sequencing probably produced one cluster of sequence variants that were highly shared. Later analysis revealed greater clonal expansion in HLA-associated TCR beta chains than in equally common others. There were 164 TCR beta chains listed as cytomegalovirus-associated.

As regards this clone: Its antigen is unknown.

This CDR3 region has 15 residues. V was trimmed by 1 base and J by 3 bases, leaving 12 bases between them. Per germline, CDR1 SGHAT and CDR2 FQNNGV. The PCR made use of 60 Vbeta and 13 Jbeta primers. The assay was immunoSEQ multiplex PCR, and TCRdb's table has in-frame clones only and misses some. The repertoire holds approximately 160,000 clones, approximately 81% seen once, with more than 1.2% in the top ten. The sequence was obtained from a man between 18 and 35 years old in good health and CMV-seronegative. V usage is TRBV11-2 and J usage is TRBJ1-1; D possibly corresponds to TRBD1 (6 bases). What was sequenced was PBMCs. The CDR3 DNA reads TGTGCCAGCAGCTTAGTAGGGCACAGGGACACTGAAGCTTTCTTT. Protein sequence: CASSLVGHRDTEAFF. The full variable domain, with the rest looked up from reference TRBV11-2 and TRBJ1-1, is EAGVAQSPRYKIIEKRQSVAFWCNPISGHATLYWYQQILGQGPKLLIQFQNNGVVDDSQLPKDRFSAERLKGVDSTLKIQPAKLEDSAVYLCASSLVGHRDTEAFFGQGTRLTVV.